The T cell receptor delta chain under discussion was sequenced for a study of γδ T cells in repeated Plasmodium falciparum infection. At the level of the study: Malian children with intense seasonal malaria exposure were compared with matched Australian children. Timepoints: baseline, immediately before selected infections, and 21 days after every infection. Some Malian samples span acute malaria episodes; others come from no-transmission periods. Overall study results and limits: Over time and infection, Vgamma9/Vdelta2+ repertoires remained highly stable and polyclonal.

The CDR3 runs to 24 residues. Germline V CDR1 and CDR2: TSWWSYY, QGS. Turning to this clone: Its antigen is undetermined. Since a far larger clone is one base different, this is likely a read error. This sample also contains other DNA sequences that code for the same CDR3.

Vgamma9/Vdelta2+ and Vdelta2-negative gammadelta T cells were flow-sorted from PBMC for bulk sequencing. TCRdb called clones from the multiplex PCR reads again using CATT. The table has 53,000 or so delta-chain clones, roughly 1.9% seen once. This sequence originates from a pool of human donors (malaria-infected and uninfected, not separated). V gene TRDV1 was called; the J gene was not; TRDD3, as called in the table, went unchecked against the DNA. The material sequenced was gamma-delta T cells from blood. CDR3 nucleotides: TGTGCTCTTGGGGAACTGGGTTTCCTATCCCACTGGGGGATACGCGTACGGGCCACCGATAAGCTCATCTTT. It yields the protein CALGELGFLSHWGIRVRATDKLIF.